The 32 T cell receptor beta chains below were found in one sample sequenced in a study of T cell responses to AZD1222 COVID-19 vaccine. Libraries were prepared by immunoSEQ multiplex PCR; TCRdb keeps only in-frame clonotypes and omits some of them. The table shows some 150,000 clones, with 80% to 85% occurring only once. The source material was peripheral blood, sampled on day 0 of MenACWY control vaccination. The receptors shown here come from an adult in good health.

The V gene is TRBV18, the J gene TRBJ1-3; TRBD1 matches at 7 bases. Germline values: CDR1 KGHSH, CDR2 LQKENI. This CDR3 contains 17 residues. The junction had 6 bases not matched to a gene; V was cut back by 1 base and J by 0 bases. CDR3 amino acids: CASSPRAGGNSGNTIYF. CDR3 DNA sequence: TGTGCCAGCTCACCACGGGCAGGGGGTAACTCTGGAAACACCATATATTTT.

The chain carries TRBV9 and TRBJ2-3, with unresolved D. The CDR3 spans 14 residues. The germline V gene has CDR1 SGDLS and CDR2 YYNGEE. The V end was cut by 1 base, the J end by 6 bases, with 12 bases between. The CDR3 nucleotides read TGTGCCAGCAGCGTAAGTGGTAGCAGTGATACGCAGTATTTT. Amino acid sequence: CASSVSGSSDTQYF.

This chain links TRBV14 with TRBJ1-1; D call uncertain. V was pared by 1 base and J by 4 bases, with 7 bases between. Germline CDR1 SGHDN, CDR2 FVKESK. The CDR3 is made up of 13 amino acids. CDR3 protein: CASSQVEITEAFF. The CDR3 nucleotides read TGTGCCAGCAGCCAAGTCGAAATCACTGAAGCTTTCTTT.

This clone was recorded a few times. The chain employs TRBV5-5 and TRBJ1-3; TRBD1 matches 7 bases. The trim removed 4 bases at V and 4 bases at J, leaving 8 bases unmatched. Looked up from germline, CDR1 is SGHKS and CDR2 is YYEKEE (reference sequence). The CDR3 spans 15 residues. In DNA form, the CDR3 reads TGTGCCAGCAGCCGGACCGACAGGGTGGGAAACACCATATATTTT. It translates to CASSRTDRVGNTIYF. The whole variable domain, filled in from reference TRBV5-5 and TRBJ1-3, reads DAGVTQSPTHLIKTRGQQVTLRCSPISGHKSVSWYQQVLGQGPQFIFQYYEKEERGRGNFPDRFSARQFPNYSSELNVNALLLGDSALYLCASSRTDRVGNTIYFGEGSWLTVV.

The count of this clone is one. The rearrangement links TRBV12-3 or TRBV12-4 to TRBJ1-1; D possibly corresponds to TRBD1 (6 bases). The CDR3 extends over 13 amino acids. Trimming removed 6 bases at V and 5 bases at J, with 13 bases between. For the CDR3, the DNA is TGTGCCAGCAGAAGAACAGGGAGGACTGAAGCTTTCTTT. Amino acid sequence: CASRRTGRTEAFF.

V gene TRBV6-2 or TRBV6-3 combines with J gene TRBJ2-1, with TRBD2 matching over 10 bases. With V trimmed by 0 bases and J by 7 bases, 9 bases remained unmatched. The CDR3 is 17 residues long. Germline lookup yields CDR1 MNHEY and CDR2 SVGEGT. The CDR3 nucleotides are TGTGCCAGCAGTTACTCTGGGCTAGCGGGGGATGGTAATGAGCAGTTCTTC. It codes for CASSYSGLAGDGNEQFF.

This chain links TRBV10-2 with TRBJ1-2; unclear D gene. Germline V gives CDR1 WSHSY, CDR2 SAAADI. This CDR3 has 12 amino acids. Trimming stripped 6 bases from V and 4 bases from J, with 9 bases between. The CDR3 sequence is CASRTDSYGYTF. DNA for the CDR3: TGCGCCAGCAGGACGGATTCCTATGGCTACACCTTC.

V gene TRBV5-1 combines with J gene TRBJ2-6, with a possible D match to TRBD2 (6 bases). The germline V gene encodes CDR1 SGHRS and CDR2 YFSETQ. V was clipped by 7 bases and J by 6 bases, with 14 bases between them. The CDR3 is 14 amino acids. The CDR3: CASRDGGSANVLTF. CDR3 DNA: TGCGCCAGCCGGGACGGAGGGTCGGCCAACGTCCTGACTTTC.

The CDR3: CASSMRGATEAFF. As DNA, the CDR3 is TGTGCCAGTAGTATGCGGGGGGCTACTGAAGCTTTCTTT. The chain employs TRBV19 and TRBJ1-1, with a weak D call TRBD1 (6 bases). The V end was cut by 3 bases, the J end by 5 bases, with 10 bases between. The CDR3 loop spans 13 amino acids. Germline V gives CDR1 LNHDA, CDR2 SQIVND (reference sequence).

CDR3 bases: TGTGCCTGGACTCCCCCAGGGGTTTGGAGTCAGCCCCAGCATTTT. It codes for CAWTPPGVWSQPQHF. The chain combines TRBV30 with TRBJ1-5; D is perhaps TRBD1 (6 bases). CDR3 length equals 15 residues. Germline V gives CDR1 GTSNPN, CDR2 SVGIG (reference sequence). The V and J ends lost 4 bases and 6 bases respectively, with 19 bases between them.

The chain joins TRBV7-8 to TRBJ1-1, with D possibly matching TRBD1 (6 bases). The V and J ends lost 4 bases and 1 base respectively, with 10 bases between them. The CDR3 totals 14 residues. Germline CDR1 reads SGHVS; CDR2 reads FQNEAQ. In nucleotides, the CDR3 is TGTGCCAGCAGCTACAGGGCCCCGAACACTGAAGCTTTCTTT. This encodes CASSYRAPNTEAFF.

The chain is built from TRBV5-4 and TRBJ1-1; 7 nucleotides match TRBD1. The V segment lost 4 bases and the J segment 5 bases; nucleotides outside the gene matches: 11. Germline V gene lookup returns CDR1 SGHNT and CDR2 YYREEE (reference sequence). This CDR3 is built from 15 residues. CDR3 in DNA: TGTGCCAGCAGCCGTCAACATGACAGGGTAACTGAAGCTTTCTTT. Protein sequence: CASSRQHDRVTEAFF. The variable domain in full, completed from reference TRBV5-4 and TRBJ1-1, reads ETGVTQSPTHLIKTRGQQVTLRCSSQSGHNTVSWYQQALGQGPQFIFQYYREEENGRGNFPPRFSGLQFPNYSSELNVNALELDDSALYLCASSRQHDRVTEAFFGQGTRLTVV.

The table lists this clone with a few counts. This chain joins TRBV18 and TRBJ2-7; no definite D call. The germline CDR1 and CDR2 sequences are KGHSH and LQKENI. Trimming removed 5 bases from V and 7 bases from J, with 12 bases in between. The CDR3 sequence is 12 residues long. In nucleotides, the CDR3 is TGTGCCAGCTCATCTACTCTAGGAGAGCAGTACTTC. Encoded protein: CASSSTLGEQYF.

The J gene is TRBJ1-2, the V gene TRBV5-5; 9 bases are shared with TRBD1. V trimming: 4 bases; J trimming: 5 bases; junction bases outside the gene matches: 12. Looked up from germline, CDR1 is SGHKS and CDR2 is YYEKEE (reference sequence). The CDR3 contains 16 residues. CDR3 coding DNA: TGTGCCAGCAGCCTCCGTCCCGGGACAGGGATATATGGCTACACCTTC. It is translated as CASSLRPGTGIYGYTF. The whole variable domain, remainder taken from reference TRBV5-5 and TRBJ1-2, is DAGVTQSPTHLIKTRGQQVTLRCSPISGHKSVSWYQQVLGQGPQFIFQYYEKEERGRGNFPDRFSARQFPNYSSELNVNALLLGDSALYLCASSLRPGTGIYGYTFGSGTRLTVV.

This clone showed up just a few times. CDR3 DNA: TGTGCCAGCAGCTTGGAAAGGGGTGGGACTGAAGCTTTCTTT. This gives the protein CASSLERGGTEAFF. The gene calls are TRBV5-5 and TRBJ1-1, with D possibly matching TRBD1 (5 bases). Germline CDR1 reads SGHKS; CDR2 reads YYEKEE (reference sequence). The CDR3 runs 14 residues. The V end lost 0 bases, the J end lost 5 bases, and 11 bases lay between the germline ends.

J is TRBJ1-6 and V is TRBV28; D gene ambiguous. The germline V gene has CDR1 MDHEN and CDR2 SYDVKM. This CDR3 has 16 amino acids. Between the trimmed V and J ends, which lost 6 bases and 3 bases, there was a span of 15 bases. The CDR3 nucleotides read TGTGCCAGCAGGCCCGCCCGCAGCTACTATAATTCACCCCTCCACTTT. As protein: CASRPARSYYNSPLHF.

This chain connects TRBV28 to TRBJ1-5; 7 bases map to TRBD1. J gave up 3 bases and V 6 bases, and 11 bases lay outside the gene matches. The germline CDR1 and CDR2 sequences are MDHEN and SYDVKM. The CDR3 is 16 amino acids. This chain's CDR3 is CASRQVRTGINQPQHF. CDR3 nucleotides: TGTGCCAGCAGACAGGTTAGGACAGGTATCAATCAGCCCCAGCATTTT.

V gene TRBV3-1 (or the pseudogene TRBV3-2) combines with J gene TRBJ1-1; no reliable D call. Trimming pared 1 base from V and 1 base from J, leaving 7 bases between. This CDR3 spans 14 amino acids. The germline V gene encodes CDR1 LGHDT and CDR2 YNNKEL (reference sequence). The CDR3 spells CASSQVPRNTEAFF. For the CDR3, the DNA is TGTGCCAGCAGCCAAGTCCCTAGGAACACTGAAGCTTTCTTT.

The chain is built from TRBV6-5 and TRBJ1-4; no definite D call. V was trimmed by 5 bases and J by 4 bases, leaving 8 bases between them. CDR1 is MNHEY, CDR2 SVGAGI, per germline. CDR3 length: 13 residues. The CDR3 DNA sequence: TGTGCCAGCAGTCAAACATTTAATGAAAAACTGTTTTTT. It translates to CASSQTFNEKLFF.

This clone appeared a single time. The gene calls are TRBV7-9 and TRBJ1-3, with D uncertain. Germline lookup yields CDR1 SEHNR and CDR2 FQNEAQ (reference sequence). The CDR3 totals 14 residues. V gave up 1 base and J gave up 3 bases, with 7 bases separating them. The CDR3 DNA follows: TGTGCCAGCAGCTTAGAGGCTCATGGAAACACCATATATTTT. Protein: CASSLEAHGNTIYF. The whole variable domain, filled in from reference TRBV7-9 and TRBJ1-3, reads DTGVSQNPRHKITKRGQNVTFRCDPISEHNRLYWYRQTLGQGPEFLTYFQNEAQLEKSRLLSDRFSAERPKGSFSTLEIQRTEQGDSAMYLCASSLEAHGNTIYFGEGSWLTVV.

The chain has TRBV3-1 (or the pseudogene TRBV3-2) and TRBJ1-2; a possible D gene is TRBD1 (5 bases). Germline V gene lookup returns CDR1 LGHDT and CDR2 YNNKEL (reference sequence). Trimming cost V 5 bases and J 7 bases, with 11 bases left between them. The CDR3 has 12 residues. CDR3 sequence reads: CASSFQGRGYTF. In DNA form, the CDR3 reads TGTGCCAGCAGCTTTCAGGGTCGTGGCTACACCTTC.

The gene calls are TRBV7-9 and TRBJ1-2; D remains ambiguous. The V and J ends lost 0 bases and 0 bases respectively, with 14 bases between them. CDR3 length equals 17 residues. Germline V gene lookup returns CDR1 SEHNR and CDR2 FQNEAQ (reference sequence). The CDR3 here is CASSLAGSPTANYGYTF. Written as DNA, the CDR3 is TGTGCCAGCAGCTTAGCAGGCAGCCCCACAGCTAACTATGGCTACACCTTC.

In DNA, the CDR3 is TGTGCCAGCAGCAGGGGACAGATGAACACTGAAGCTTTCTTT. Translated, it gives CASSRGQMNTEAFF. The V call is TRBV7-3, the J call TRBJ1-1; 7 nucleotides agree with TRBD1. CDR1 is SGHTA, CDR2 FQGTGA, per germline. CDR3 length: 14 residues. V shed 5 bases, J shed 0 bases, and the junction held 3 bases outside the gene matches.

This rearrangement joins TRBV6-1 to TRBJ1-1, with D hard to call. CDR1 and CDR2 (germline): MNHNS, SASEGT. Trimming cost V 0 bases and J 1 base, with 6 bases left between them. This CDR3 region has 14 residues. This chain's CDR3 is CASSEAVGNTEAFF. The DNA for the CDR3 is TGTGCCAGCAGTGAAGCGGTAGGGAACACTGAAGCTTTCTTT.

The chain is built from TRBV25-1 and TRBJ2-5; unclear D gene. Germline lookup yields CDR1 MGHDK and CDR2 SYGVNS. The length of the CDR3 is 15 residues. Trimming pared 5 bases from V and 1 base from J, leaving 14 bases between. In DNA form, the CDR3 reads TGTGCCAGCAGTCGCCTAGAGGAAGTCCAAGAGACCCAGTACTTC. Encoded protein: CASSRLEEVQETQYF.

This clone was recorded only once. The chain links TRBV19 to TRBJ2-3, with TRBD2 identical over 16 bases. Germline values: CDR1 LNHDA, CDR2 SQIVND (reference sequence). The V gene end was trimmed by 6 bases and the J gene end by 5 bases; junction bases not matched to a gene: 8. CDR3 length: 17 amino acids. CDR3 bases: TGTGCCAGTAGCGAACTTGGGACTAGCGGGGGGGTAGATACGCAGTATTTT. Its protein is CASSELGTSGGVDTQYF.

CDR3 protein: CASSYSIGLAGSPSYNEQFF. CDR3 sequence (DNA): TGTGCCAGCAGTTACTCGATAGGACTAGCGGGGTCCCCCTCCTACAATGAGCAGTTCTTC. The chain employs TRBV6-2 or TRBV6-3 and TRBJ2-1, with 12 nucleotides matching TRBD2. Germline-derived CDR1 and CDR2 are MNHEY and SVGEGT. The CDR3 runs 20 residues. The V and J ends lost 0 bases and 0 bases, in that order; junction bases with no gene match: 9.

A remark on this clone: It may be a read error: a sequence one base away is much more abundant. The chain is built from TRBV5-1 and TRBJ1-1; D gene unclear. The CDR3 is made up of 13 amino acids. Germline CDR1 is SGHRS and CDR2 is YFSETQ. Trimming removed 3 bases at V and 1 base at J, with 7 bases between. The CDR3 DNA follows: TGCGCCAGCAGCTACGACACGAACACTGAAGCTTTCTTT. Translation: CASSYDTNTEAFF.

The rearrangement links TRBV5-1 to TRBJ2-1; TRBD2 is a possible D gene (6 bases). Germline-derived CDR1 and CDR2 are SGHRS and YFSETQ. The length of the CDR3 is 16 residues. Trimming left V 0 bases short and J 0 bases short, with 10 bases between. CDR3: CASSLGAGSSYNEQFF. The CDR3 region has the DNA TGCGCCAGCAGCTTGGGGGCGGGGAGCTCCTACAATGAGCAGTTCTTC.

A remark on this clone: Other DNA sequences in the sample encode the same CDR3. The V and J genes are TRBV9 and TRBJ1-1, with D hard to call. CDR3 length: 13 amino acids. Germline CDR1 and CDR2: SGDLS and YYNGEE. V was clipped by 0 bases and J by 4 bases, with 7 bases between them. As DNA, the CDR3 is TGTGCCAGCAGCGTAGGATCGGGCACTGAAGCTTTCTTT. Translating it yields CASSVGSGTEAFF.

The V call is TRBV7-9, the J call TRBJ2-1; 9 bases fit TRBD1. V shed 4 bases, J shed 2 bases, and the junction held 12 bases outside the gene matches. The CDR3 is 18 residues long. Germline values: CDR1 SEHNR, CDR2 FQNEAQ (reference sequence). Written as DNA, the CDR3 is TGTGCCAGCAGCTCAGGGACAGGGAAGAGTGGCCCCTACAATGAGCAGTTCTTC. This codes for CASSSGTGKSGPYNEQFF.

The V and J genes are TRBV5-4 and TRBJ2-7, with D possibly TRBD1 on 5 matching bases. Germline V gene lookup returns CDR1 SGHNT and CDR2 YYREEE (reference sequence). There are 14 residues in the CDR3. Trimming stripped 3 bases from V and 5 bases from J, with 15 bases between. The CDR3 bases are TGTGCCAGCAGCTCTGGTGACAGACTCGACGAGCAGTACTTC. Its protein product is CASSSGDRLDEQYF.